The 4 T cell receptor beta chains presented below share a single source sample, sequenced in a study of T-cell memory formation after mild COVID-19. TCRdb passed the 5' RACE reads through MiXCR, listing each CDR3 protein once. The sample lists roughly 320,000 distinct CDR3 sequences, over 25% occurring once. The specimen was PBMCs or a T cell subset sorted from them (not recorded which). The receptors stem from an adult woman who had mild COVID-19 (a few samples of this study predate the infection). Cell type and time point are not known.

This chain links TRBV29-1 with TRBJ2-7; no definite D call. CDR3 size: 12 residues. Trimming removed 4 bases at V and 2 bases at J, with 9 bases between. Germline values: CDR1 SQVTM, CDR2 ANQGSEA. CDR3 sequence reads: CSVAGAPYEQYF. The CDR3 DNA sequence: TGCAGCGTTGCAGGAGCCCCCTACGAGCAGTACTTC.

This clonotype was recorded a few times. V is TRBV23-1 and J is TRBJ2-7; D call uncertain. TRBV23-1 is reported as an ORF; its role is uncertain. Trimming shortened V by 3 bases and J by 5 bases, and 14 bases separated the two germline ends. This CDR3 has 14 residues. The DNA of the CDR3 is TGCGCCAGCAGTCATCTCCCCCTCCCCCACGAGCAGTACTTC. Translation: CASSHLPLPHEQYF.

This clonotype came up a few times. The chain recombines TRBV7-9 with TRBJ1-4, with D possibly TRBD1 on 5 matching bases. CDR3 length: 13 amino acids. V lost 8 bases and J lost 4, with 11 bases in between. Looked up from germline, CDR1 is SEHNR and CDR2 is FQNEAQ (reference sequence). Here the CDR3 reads CASGDRLNEKLFF. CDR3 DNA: TGTGCCAGCGGAGACAGACTTAATGAAAAACTGTTTTTT. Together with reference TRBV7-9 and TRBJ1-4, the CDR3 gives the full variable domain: DTGVSQNPRHKITKRGQNVTFRCDPISEHNRLYWYRQTLGQGPEFLTYFQNEAQLEKSRLLSDRFSAERPKGSFSTLEIQRTEQGDSAMYLCASGDRLNEKLFFGSGTQLSVL.

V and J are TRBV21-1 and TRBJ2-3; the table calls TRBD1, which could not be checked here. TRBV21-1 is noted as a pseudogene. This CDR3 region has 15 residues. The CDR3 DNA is TGTGCCAGCAGCAAAGAAGCCCCGCGGAGAGATACGCAGTATTTT. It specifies CASSKEAPRRDTQYF.